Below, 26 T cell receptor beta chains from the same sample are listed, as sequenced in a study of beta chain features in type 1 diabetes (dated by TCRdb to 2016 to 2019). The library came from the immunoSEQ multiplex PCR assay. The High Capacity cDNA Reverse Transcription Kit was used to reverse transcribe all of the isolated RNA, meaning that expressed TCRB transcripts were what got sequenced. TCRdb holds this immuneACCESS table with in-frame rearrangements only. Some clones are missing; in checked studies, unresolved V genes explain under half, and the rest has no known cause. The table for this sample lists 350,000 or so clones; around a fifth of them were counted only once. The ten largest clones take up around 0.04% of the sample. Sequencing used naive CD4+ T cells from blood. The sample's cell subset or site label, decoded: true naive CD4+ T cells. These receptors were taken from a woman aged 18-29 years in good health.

The CDR3 loop is CASSLDTVNTGELFF. CDR3 DNA sequence: TGTGCCAGCAGCTTAGATACAGTTAACACCGGGGAGCTGTTTTTT. The chain is built from TRBV7-2 and TRBJ2-2; D remains unclear. This CDR3 spans 15 amino acids. Germline lookup yields CDR1 SGHTA and CDR2 FQGNSA. V was shortened by 1 base and J by 2 bases, with 8 bases between the two germline ends.

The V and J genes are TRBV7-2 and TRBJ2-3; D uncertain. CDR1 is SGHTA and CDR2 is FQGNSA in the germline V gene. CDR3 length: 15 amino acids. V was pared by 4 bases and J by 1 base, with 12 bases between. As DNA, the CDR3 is TGTGCCAGCAGCTCCTCAGTCCAGGGCACAGATACGCAGTATTTT. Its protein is CASSSSVQGTDTQYF. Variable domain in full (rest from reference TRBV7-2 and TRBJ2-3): GAGVSQSPSNKVTEKGKDVELRCDPISGHTALYWYRQSLGQGLEFLIYFQGNSAPDKSGLPSDRFSAERTGGSVSTLTIQRTQQEDSAVYLCASSSSVQGTDTQYFGPGTRLTVL.

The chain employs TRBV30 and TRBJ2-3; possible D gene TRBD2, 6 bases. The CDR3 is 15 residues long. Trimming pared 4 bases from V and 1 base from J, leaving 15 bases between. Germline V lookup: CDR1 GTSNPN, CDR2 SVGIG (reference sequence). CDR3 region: CAWTVKLAGTDTQYF. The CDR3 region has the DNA TGTGCCTGGACGGTCAAACTAGCTGGCACAGATACGCAGTATTTT.

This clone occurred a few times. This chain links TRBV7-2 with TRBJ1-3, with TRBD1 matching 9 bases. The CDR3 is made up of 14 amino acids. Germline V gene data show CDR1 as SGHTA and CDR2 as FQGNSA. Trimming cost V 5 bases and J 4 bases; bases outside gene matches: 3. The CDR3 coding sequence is TGTGCCAGCAGCATCGGACAGGGGGGAAACACCATATATTTT. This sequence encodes CASSIGQGGNTIYF.

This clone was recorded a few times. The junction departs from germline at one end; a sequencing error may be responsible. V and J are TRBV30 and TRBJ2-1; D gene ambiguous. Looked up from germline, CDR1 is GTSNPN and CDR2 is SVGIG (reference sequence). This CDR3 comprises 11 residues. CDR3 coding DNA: TGTGCCTGGAGTTCCTCCAATGAGCAGTTCTTC. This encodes CAWSSSNEQFF.

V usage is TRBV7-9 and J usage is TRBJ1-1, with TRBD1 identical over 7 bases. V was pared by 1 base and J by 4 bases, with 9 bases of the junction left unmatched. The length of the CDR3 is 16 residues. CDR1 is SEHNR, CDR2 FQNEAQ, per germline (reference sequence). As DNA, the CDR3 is TGTGCCAGCAGCTTAGACCTGTTCAGGGGGAGCACTGAAGCTTTCTTT. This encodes CASSLDLFRGSTEAFF. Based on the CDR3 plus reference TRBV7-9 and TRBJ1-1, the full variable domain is DTGVSQNPRHKITKRGQNVTFRCDPISEHNRLYWYRQTLGQGPEFLTYFQNEAQLEKSRLLSDRFSAERPKGSFSTLEIQRTEQGDSAMYLCASSLDLFRGSTEAFFGQGTRLTVV.

CDR3 DNA: TGTGCCAGCAGCTGGTCAGGGTCCTCCTCCTACGAGCAGTACTTC. The encoded protein is CASSWSGSSSYEQYF. The rearrangement joins TRBV5-8 to TRBJ2-7; possibly TRBD1 for D (5 bases). CDR3 length: 15 amino acids. In germline, CDR1 is SGHTS, CDR2 YDEGEE. The V end was cut by 3 bases, the J end by 0 bases, with 13 bases between.

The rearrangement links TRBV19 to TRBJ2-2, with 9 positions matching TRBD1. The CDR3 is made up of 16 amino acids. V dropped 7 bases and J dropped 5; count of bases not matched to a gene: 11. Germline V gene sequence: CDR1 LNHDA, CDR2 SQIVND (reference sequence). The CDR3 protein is CASTPGDRVSTGELFF. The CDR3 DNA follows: TGTGCCAGTACCCCGGGGGACAGGGTATCAACCGGGGAGCTGTTTTTT.

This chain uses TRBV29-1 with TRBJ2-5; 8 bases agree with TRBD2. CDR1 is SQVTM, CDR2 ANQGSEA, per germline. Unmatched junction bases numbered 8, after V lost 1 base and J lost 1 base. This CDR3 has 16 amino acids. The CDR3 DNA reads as TGCAGCGTTGAAGTGGCAGGCGGGGGGAGCCAAGAGACCCAGTACTTC. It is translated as CSVEVAGGGSQETQYF.

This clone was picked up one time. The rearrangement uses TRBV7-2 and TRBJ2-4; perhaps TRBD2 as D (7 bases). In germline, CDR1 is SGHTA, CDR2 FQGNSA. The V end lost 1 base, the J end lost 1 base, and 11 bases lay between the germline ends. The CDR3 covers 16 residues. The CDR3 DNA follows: TGTGCCAGCAGCTTAGTGGGAGGGGGGGCCAAAAACATTCAGTACTTC. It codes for CASSLVGGGAKNIQYF.

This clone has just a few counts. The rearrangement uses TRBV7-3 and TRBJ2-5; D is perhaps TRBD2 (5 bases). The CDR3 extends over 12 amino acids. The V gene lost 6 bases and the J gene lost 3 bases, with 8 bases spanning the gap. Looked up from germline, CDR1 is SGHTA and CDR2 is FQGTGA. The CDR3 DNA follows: TGTGCCAGCAGGGCGGGTGAAGAGACCCAGTACTTC. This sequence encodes CASRAGEETQYF.

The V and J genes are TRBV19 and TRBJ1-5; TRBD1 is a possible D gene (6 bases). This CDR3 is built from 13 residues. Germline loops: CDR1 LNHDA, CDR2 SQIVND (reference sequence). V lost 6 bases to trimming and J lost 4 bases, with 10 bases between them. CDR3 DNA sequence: TGTGCCAGTAGCCGACAGGTTAATCAGCCCCAGCATTTT. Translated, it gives CASSRQVNQPQHF.

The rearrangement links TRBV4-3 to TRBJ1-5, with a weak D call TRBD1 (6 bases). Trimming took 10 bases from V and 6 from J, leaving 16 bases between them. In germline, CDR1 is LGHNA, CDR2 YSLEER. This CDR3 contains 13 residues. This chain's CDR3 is CATAGQMGQPQHF. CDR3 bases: TGCGCCACCGCCGGACAGATGGGTCAGCCCCAGCATTTT.

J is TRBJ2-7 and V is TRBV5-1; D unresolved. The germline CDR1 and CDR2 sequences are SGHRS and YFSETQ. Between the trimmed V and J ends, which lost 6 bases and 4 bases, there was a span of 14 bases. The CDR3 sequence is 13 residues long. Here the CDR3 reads CASTRDPSYEQYF. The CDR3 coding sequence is TGCGCCAGCACCCGAGATCCATCTTACGAGCAGTACTTC.

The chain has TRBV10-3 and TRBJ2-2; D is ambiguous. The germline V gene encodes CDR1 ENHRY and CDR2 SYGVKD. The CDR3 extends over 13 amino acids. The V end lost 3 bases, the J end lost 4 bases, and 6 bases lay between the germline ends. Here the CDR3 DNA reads TGTGCCATCAGTGACTACCTCACCGGGGAGCTGTTTTTT. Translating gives CAISDYLTGELFF.

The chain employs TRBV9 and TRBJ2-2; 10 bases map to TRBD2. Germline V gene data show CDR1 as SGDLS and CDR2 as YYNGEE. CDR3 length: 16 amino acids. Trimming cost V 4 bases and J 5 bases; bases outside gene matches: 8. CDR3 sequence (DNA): TGTGCCAGCAGCTCCAGCGGGAGGGCGAGAACCGGGGAGCTGTTTTTT. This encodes CASSSSGRARTGELFF.

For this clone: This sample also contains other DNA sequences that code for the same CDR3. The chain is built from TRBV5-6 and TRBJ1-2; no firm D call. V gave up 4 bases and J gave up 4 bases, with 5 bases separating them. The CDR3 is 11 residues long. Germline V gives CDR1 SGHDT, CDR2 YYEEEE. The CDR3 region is CASSLSYGYTF. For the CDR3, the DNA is TGTGCCAGCAGCCTTAGCTATGGCTACACCTTC.

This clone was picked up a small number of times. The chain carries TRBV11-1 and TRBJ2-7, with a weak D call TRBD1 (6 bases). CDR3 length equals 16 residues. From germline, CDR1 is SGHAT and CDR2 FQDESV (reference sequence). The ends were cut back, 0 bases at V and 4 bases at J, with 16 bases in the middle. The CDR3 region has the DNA TGTGCCAGCAGCTTAGCCACCGGGACACGGACATACGAGCAGTACTTC. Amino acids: CASSLATGTRTYEQYF.

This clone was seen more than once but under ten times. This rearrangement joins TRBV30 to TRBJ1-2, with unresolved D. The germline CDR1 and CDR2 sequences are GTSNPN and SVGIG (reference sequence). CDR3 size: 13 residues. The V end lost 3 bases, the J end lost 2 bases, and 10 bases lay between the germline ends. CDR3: CAWRLTSNYGYTF. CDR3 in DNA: TGTGCCTGGAGACTTACCTCGAACTATGGCTACACCTTC. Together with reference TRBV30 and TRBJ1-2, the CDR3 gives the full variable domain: SQTIHQWPATLVQPVGSPLSLECTVEGTSNPNLYWYRQAAGRGLQLLFYSVGIGQISSEVPQNLSASRPQDRQFILSSKKLLLSDSGFYLCAWRLTSNYGYTFGSGTRLTVV.

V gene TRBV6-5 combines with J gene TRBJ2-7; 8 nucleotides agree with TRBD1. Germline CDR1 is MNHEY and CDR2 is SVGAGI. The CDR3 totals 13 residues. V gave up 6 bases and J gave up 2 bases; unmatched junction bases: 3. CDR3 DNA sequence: TGTGCCAGCAGGCGGGACAGGCCCTACGAGCAGTACTTC. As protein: CASRRDRPYEQYF.

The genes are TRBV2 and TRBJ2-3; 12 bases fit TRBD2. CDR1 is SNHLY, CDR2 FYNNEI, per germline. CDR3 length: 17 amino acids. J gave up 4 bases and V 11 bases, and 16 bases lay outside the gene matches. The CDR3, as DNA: TGTGCCGCGTCGGCTAGCGGGGGGGCCTCTACAGCAGATACGCAGTATTTT. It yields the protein CAASASGGASTADTQYF.

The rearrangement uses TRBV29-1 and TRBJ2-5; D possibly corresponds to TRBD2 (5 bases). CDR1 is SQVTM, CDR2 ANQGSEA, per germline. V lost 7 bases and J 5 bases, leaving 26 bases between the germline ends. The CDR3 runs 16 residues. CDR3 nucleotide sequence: TGCAGCGCTCAACCCTGGGCGGTCTCCAGAGGGGAGACCCAGTACTTC. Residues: CSAQPWAVSRGETQYF.

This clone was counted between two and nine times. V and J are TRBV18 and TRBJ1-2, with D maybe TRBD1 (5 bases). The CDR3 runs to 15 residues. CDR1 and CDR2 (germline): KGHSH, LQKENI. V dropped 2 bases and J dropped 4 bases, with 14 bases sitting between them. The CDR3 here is CASSPVGGRSYGYTF. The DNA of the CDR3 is TGTGCCAGCTCACCAGTCGGGGGACGGAGCTATGGCTACACCTTC.

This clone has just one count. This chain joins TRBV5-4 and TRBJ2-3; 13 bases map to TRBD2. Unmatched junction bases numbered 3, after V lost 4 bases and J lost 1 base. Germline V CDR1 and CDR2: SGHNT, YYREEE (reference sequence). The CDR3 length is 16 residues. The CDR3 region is CASSRTSGSRTDTQYF. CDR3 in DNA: TGTGCCAGCAGCCGGACTAGCGGGAGCCGCACAGATACGCAGTATTTT.

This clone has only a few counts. The CDR3 loop reads CASGSKGRREKLFF. The CDR3 region has the DNA TGTGCCAGCGGCTCGAAGGGGCGTCGTGAAAAACTGTTTTTT. The chain joins TRBV5-6 to TRBJ1-4, with a weak D call TRBD1 (5 bases). The CDR3 is 14 amino acids. In germline, CDR1 is SGHDT, CDR2 YYEEEE. Trimming left V 7 bases short and J 7 bases short, with 17 bases between.

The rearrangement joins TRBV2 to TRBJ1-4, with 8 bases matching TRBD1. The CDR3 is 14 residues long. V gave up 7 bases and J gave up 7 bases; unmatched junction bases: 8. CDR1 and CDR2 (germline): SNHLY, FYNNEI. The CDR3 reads CASTDGQGGEKLFF. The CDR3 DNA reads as TGTGCCAGCACTGACGGACAGGGTGGTGAAAAACTGTTTTTT.